Following are 3 T cell receptor beta chains from one sample sequenced in a study of T cells after posttransplantation cyclophosphamide. Busulfan-fludarabine conditioning, marrow transplant, and cyclophosphamide on days +3 and +4 were administered. TCRdb's table, derived via immunoSEQ multiplex PCR, lists solely in-frame clones and lacks some. The sample has around 22,000 clones, about nine tenths seen once. The specimen comprised PBMCs, sampled after allogeneic stem cell transplant with posttransplant cyclophosphamide. The receptors stem from a female patient aged 25-40 years who received an allogeneic stem cell transplant from an unrelated donor, was CMV-positive, and had no GVHD. Some T cells may have originated in the graft donor.

This clone turned up a few times. The rearrangement joins TRBV28 to TRBJ1-4; D unclear. Germline V gene lookup returns CDR1 MDHEN and CDR2 SYDVKM. Trimming took off 3 bases at V and 10 bases at J, with 9 bases between the two ends. CDR3 length equals 12 residues. The CDR3 spells CASSFWGGKLFF. CDR3 in DNA: TGTGCCAGCAGTTTTTGGGGAGGAAAACTGTTTTTT.

The chain couples TRBV6-5 to TRBJ1-6; 9 bases are shared with TRBD1. Germline CDR1 and CDR2: MNHEY and SVGAGI. This CDR3 region has 15 residues. Trimming removed 2 bases from V and 7 bases from J; junction bases left unmatched: 3. The CDR3 region has the DNA TGTGCCAGCAGTTACAGGGACAGGGAGAATTCACCCCTCCACTTT. Protein sequence: CASSYRDRENSPLHF.

The rearrangement uses TRBV15 and TRBJ1-4; D may be TRBD1 (6 bases). Germline values: CDR1 LNHNV, CDR2 YYDKDF (reference sequence). The V end was cut by 3 bases, the J end by 2 bases, with 10 bases between. The CDR3 is made up of 15 amino acids. Here the CDR3 reads CATSRSGHTNEKLFF. CDR3 bases: TGTGCCACCAGCAGGTCGGGACACACTAATGAAAAACTGTTTTTT.